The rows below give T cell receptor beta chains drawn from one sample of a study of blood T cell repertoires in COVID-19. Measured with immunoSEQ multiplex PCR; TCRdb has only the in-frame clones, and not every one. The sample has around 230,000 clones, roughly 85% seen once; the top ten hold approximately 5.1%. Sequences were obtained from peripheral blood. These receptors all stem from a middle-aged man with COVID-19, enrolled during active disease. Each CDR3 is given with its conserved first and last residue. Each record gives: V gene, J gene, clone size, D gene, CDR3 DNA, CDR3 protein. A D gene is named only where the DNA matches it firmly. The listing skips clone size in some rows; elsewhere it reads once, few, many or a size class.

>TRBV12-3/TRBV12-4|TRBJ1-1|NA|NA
TGTGCCAGCAGAGAGGGGGTGGCCTCAGCTTTCTTT
CASREGVASAFF
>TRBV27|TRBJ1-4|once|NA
TGTGCCAGCAGGCCTTCATCAGGGCTTAATGAAAAACTGTTTTTT
CASRPSSGLNEKLFF
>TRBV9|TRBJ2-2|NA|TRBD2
TGTGCCAGCAGCGGCCTAGCGGGGACTTTCACCGGGGAGCTGTTTTTT
CASSGLAGTFTGELFF
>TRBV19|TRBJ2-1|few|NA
TGTGCCAGTAGTATAGATCTCTACAATGAGCAGTTCTTC
CASSIDLYNEQFF
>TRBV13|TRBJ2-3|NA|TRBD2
TGTGCCAGCAGCTCCCAACCCCGCCGGACTAGCGGGGGACTGAGCACAGATACGCAGTATTTT
CASSSQPRRTSGGLSTDTQYF
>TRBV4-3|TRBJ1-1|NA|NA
TGCGCCAGCAGCCAAGATTGGAGTGGTCAGAGGAACACTGAAGCTTTCTTT
CASSQDWSGQRNTEAFF
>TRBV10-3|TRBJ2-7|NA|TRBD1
TGTGCCATCAGCGGACAGGAGAGCTCCTACGAGCAGTACTTC
CAISGQESSYEQYF
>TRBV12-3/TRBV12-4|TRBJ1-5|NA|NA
TGTGCCAGCAGTCGCCCGCCTATACCCCAGCATTTT
CASSRPPIPQHF
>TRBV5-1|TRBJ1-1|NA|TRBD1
TGCGCCAGCAGCTTGAGAAGGACAGGGAACACTGAAGCTTTCTTT
CASSLRRTGNTEAFF
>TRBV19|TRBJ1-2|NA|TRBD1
TGTGCCAGTAGTAGCGAACCGGGACAGGTAAACTATGGCTACACCTTC
CASSSEPGQVNYGYTF
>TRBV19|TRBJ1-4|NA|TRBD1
TGTGCCAGTAGTGACAGGGCCCTTAATGAAAAACTGTTTTTT
CASSDRALNEKLFF
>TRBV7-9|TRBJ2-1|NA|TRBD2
TGTGCCAGCAGCTTCGCGGGGGGGTACAATGAGCAGTTCTTC
CASSFAGGYNEQFF
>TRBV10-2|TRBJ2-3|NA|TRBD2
TGCGCCAGCAGTGAGGGACTAGCGGTTAGCACAGATACGCAGTATTTT
CASSEGLAVSTDTQYF
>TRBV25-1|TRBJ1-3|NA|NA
TGTGCCAGCACCGATCACAGGGTCTCTGGAAACACCATATATTTT
CASTDHRVSGNTIYF
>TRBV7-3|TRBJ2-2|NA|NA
TGTGCCAGCAGCCCCAACATTCACGGAGACTCCACCGGGGAGCTGTTTTTT
CASSPNIHGDSTGELFF
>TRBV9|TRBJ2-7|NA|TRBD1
TGTGCCAGCAGCCCCCGGGACAGGGGGATCTACGAGCAGTACTTC
CASSPRDRGIYEQYF
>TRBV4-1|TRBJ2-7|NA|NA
TGCGCCAGCAGCCAAGAATCGTCCTACGAGCAGTACTTC
CASSQESSYEQYF
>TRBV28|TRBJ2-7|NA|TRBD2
TGTGCCAGCAGTCCGCTGAGCGGGGGGGCTTACGAGCAGTACTTC
CASSPLSGGAYEQYF
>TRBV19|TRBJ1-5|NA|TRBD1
TGTGCCAGTAGTATACCCAGGGGGCCCAATCAGCCCCAGCATTTT
CASSIPRGPNQPQHF
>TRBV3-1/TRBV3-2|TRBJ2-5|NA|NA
TGTGCCAGCAGTACTAAAGAGACCCAGTACTTC
CASSTKETQYF
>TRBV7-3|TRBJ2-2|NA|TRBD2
TGTGCCAGCAGCCCGAACGGGGGGGTTGTCGGGGAGCTGTTTTTT
CASSPNGGVVGELFF
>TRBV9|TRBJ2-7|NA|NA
TGTGCCAGCAGCCCAAGAAGCGGGTTATCCTACGAGCAGTACTTC
CASSPRSGLSYEQYF
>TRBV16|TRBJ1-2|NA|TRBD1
TGTGCCAGCAGCCTCGGACAGGGAAAGTATGGCTACACCTTC
CASSLGQGKYGYTF
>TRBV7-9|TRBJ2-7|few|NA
TGTGCCAGCAGCTTCTCCGGGACCTACGAGCAGTACTTC
CASSFSGTYEQYF
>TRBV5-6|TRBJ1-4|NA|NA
TGTGCCAGCCAAACCCGAACAGGGATGGGAAAACTGTTTTTT
CASQTRTGMGKLFF
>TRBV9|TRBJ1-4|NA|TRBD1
TGTGCCAGCAGCGTAGGGGCCGGACAGGGAGGGGAAAAACTGTTTTTT
CASSVGAGQGGEKLFF
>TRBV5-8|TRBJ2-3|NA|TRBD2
TGTGCCAGCAGCTTGACTAGCGGCACAGATACGCAGTATTTT
CASSLTSGTDTQYF
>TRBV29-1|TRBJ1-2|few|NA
TGCAGCCATTCACAGGACCCTAACTATGGCTACACCTTC
CSHSQDPNYGYTF
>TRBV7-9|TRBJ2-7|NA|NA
TGTGCCAGCAGCAGTCCCGGGTCCCCCTACGAGCAGTACTTC
CASSSPGSPYEQYF
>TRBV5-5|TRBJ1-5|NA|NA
TGTGCCAGCAGCTTTGGGCAGGTGACGAGTAATCAGCCCCAGCATTTT
CASSFGQVTSNQPQHF
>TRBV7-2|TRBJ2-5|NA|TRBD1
TGTGCCAGCAGTAACGGACAGGTAGAGACCCAGTACTTC
CASSNGQVETQYF
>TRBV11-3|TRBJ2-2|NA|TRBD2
TGTGCCAGCAGCCCGGAGCGGGGGTACACCGGGGAGCTGTTTTTT
CASSPERGYTGELFF
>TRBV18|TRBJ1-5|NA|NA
TGTGCCAGCTCCGAGGGATGGTATAGCAATCAGCCCCAGCATTTT
CASSEGWYSNQPQHF
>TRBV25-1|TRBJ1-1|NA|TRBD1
TGTGCCAGCAGTAAAGGACAGGGTAACACTGAAGCTTTCTTT
CASSKGQGNTEAFF
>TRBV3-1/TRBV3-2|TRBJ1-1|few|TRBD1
TGTGCCAGCAGACGACAGGGAGGAACTGAAGCTTTCTTT
CASRRQGGTEAFF
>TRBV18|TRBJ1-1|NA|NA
TGTGCCAGCTCACCACAAGGCGGGAACACTGAAGCTTTCTTT
CASSPQGGNTEAFF
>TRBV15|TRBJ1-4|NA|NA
TGTGCCACCAGCATAATAAATAATGAAAAACTGTTTTTT
CATSIINNEKLFF
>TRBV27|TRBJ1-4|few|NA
TGTGCCAGCAGTTTTCGATTCGGGATGGCTAATGAAAAACTGTTTTTT
CASSFRFGMANEKLFF
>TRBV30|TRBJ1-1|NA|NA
TGTGCCTGGAGTGTACACCCTTGGGAGCGTGAAGCTTTCTTT
CAWSVHPWEREAFF
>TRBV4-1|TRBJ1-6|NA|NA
TGCGCCAGCAGCCAAGCCCCAGGAACCCGTAATTCACCCCTCCACTTT
CASSQAPGTRNSPLHF
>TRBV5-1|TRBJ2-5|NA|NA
TGCGCCAGCAGCGAGGGAGCGAACACAGAGACCCAGTACTTC
CASSEGANTETQYF
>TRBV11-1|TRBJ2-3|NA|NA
TGTGCCAGCAGCTTAATGGGGGCCGATAACACAGATACGCAGTATTTT
CASSLMGADNTDTQYF
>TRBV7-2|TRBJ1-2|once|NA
TGTGCCAGCAGCCCTGCCCGGGGCTACACCTTC
CASSPARGYTF
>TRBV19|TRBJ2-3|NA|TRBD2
TGTGCCAGTAGTATAACTAGCGGGGGGGCCCGAAACACAGATACGCAGTATTTT
CASSITSGGARNTDTQYF
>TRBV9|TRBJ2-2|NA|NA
TGTGCCAGCAGCGTCCTCCAGGAGAACACCGGGGAGCTGTTTTTT
CASSVLQENTGELFF
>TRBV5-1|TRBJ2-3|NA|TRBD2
TGCGCCAGCAAGATCGGGGGGAAGTTCACAGATACGCAGTATTTT
CASKIGGKFTDTQYF
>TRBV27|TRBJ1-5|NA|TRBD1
TGTGCCAGCAGTATACAGGGGTATAGCAATCAGCCCCAGCATTTT
CASSIQGYSNQPQHF
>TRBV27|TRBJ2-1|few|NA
TGTGCCAGCAGTTTAATGGGAATAGGGGTCAATGAGCAGTTCTTC
CASSLMGIGVNEQFF
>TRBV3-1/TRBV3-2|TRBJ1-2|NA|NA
TGTGCCAGCAGCCAAGGTGGACACTCGGCTAACTATGGCTACACCTTC
CASSQGGHSANYGYTF
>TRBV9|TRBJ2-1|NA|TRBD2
TGTGCCAGCAGCGTAGAACCAGGGCGGGGGAGGTACAATGAGCAGTTCTTC
CASSVEPGRGRYNEQFF
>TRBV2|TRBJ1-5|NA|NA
TGTGCCAGCAGTCAGGACACCGACAATCAGCCCCAGCATTTT
CASSQDTDNQPQHF
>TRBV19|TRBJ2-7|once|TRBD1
TGTGCCAGTTCCGGGACAGGGGGCAGGGAGCAGTACTTC
CASSGTGGREQYF
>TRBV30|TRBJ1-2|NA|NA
TGTGCCTGGAGTGGAACGGGACACACGGACTACACCTTC
CAWSGTGHTDYTF
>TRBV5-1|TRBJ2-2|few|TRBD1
TGCGCCAGCAGCTCGAATCGACAGGGGGTAAACACCGGGGAGCTGTTTTTT
CASSSNRQGVNTGELFF
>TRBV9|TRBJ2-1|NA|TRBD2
TGTGCCAGCAGCGTAGCTACCAGCGGGGGGACCGATGAGCAGTTCTTC
CASSVATSGGTDEQFF
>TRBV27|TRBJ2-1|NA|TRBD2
TGTGCCAGCAGTTTCGGGACTAGCGGGGACAATGAGCAGTTCTTC
CASSFGTSGDNEQFF
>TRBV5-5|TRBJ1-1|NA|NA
TGTGCCAGCAGCGTCGTGCAGATGAACACTGAAGCTTTCTTT
CASSVVQMNTEAFF
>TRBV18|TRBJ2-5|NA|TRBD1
TGTGCCAGCTCACAATCCAGGGGGCTCGGGGAGACCCAGTACTTC
CASSQSRGLGETQYF
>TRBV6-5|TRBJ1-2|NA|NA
TGTGCCAGCGGATGGGGGGGACCTAAGGGTGGCTACACCTTC
CASGWGGPKGGYTF
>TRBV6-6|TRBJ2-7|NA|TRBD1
TGTGCCAGCAGTTGGGTGGACAGGGTCGAGCAGTACTTC
CASSWVDRVEQYF